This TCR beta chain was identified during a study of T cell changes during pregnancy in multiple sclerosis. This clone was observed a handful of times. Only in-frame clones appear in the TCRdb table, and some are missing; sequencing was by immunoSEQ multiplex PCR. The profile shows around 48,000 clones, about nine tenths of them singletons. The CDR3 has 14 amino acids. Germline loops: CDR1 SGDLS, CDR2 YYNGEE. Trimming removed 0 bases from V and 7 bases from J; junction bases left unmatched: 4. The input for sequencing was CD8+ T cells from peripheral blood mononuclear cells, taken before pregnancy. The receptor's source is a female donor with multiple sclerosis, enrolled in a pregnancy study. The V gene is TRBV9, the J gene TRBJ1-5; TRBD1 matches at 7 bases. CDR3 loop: CASSVGLTGQPQHF. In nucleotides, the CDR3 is TGTGCCAGCAGCGTAGGCCTGACAGGGCAGCCCCAGCATTTT. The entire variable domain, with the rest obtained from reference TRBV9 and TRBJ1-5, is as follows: DSGVTQTPKHLITATGQRVTLRCSPRSGDLSVYWYQQSLDQGLQFLIQYYNGEERAKGNILERFSAQQFPDLHSELNLSSLELGDSALYFCASSVGLTGQPQHFGDGTRLSIL.